Detailed here is one T cell receptor beta chain. The data are from a study of blood T cell repertoires in COVID-19. Libraries were prepared by immunoSEQ multiplex PCR; TCRdb keeps only in-frame clonotypes and omits some of them. Here the sample spans 30,000 to 40,000 clones, under 90% being singletons. The CDR3 extends over 13 amino acids. Germline lookup yields CDR1 SGHDN and CDR2 FVKESK. Trimming took 1 base from V and 8 from J, leaving 6 bases between them. The specimen was peripheral blood. This TCR was sampled from a man aged 50 or older with acute or convalescent COVID-19. The chain joins TRBV14 to TRBJ1-6; D is unclear. The CDR3 protein is CASSQVADSPLHF. DNA of the CDR3: TGTGCCAGCAGCCAAGTGGCGGATTCACCCCTCCACTTT.